The 27 T cell receptor beta chains given below trace back to one sample, sequenced in a study of blood T cell repertoires in COVID-19. The table came from immunoSEQ multiplex PCR; TCRdb's copy has only in-frame clones and leaves some out. The repertoire holds 200,000 to 250,000 clones, with roughly 80% as singletons. The sample consisted of peripheral blood. These receptor sequences come from a woman older than 75 with acute or convalescent COVID-19.

The chain is built from TRBV14 and TRBJ2-3; TRBD1 matches 7 bases. Trimming removed 1 base from V and 0 bases from J; junction bases left unmatched: 7. Looked up from germline, CDR1 is SGHDN and CDR2 is FVKESK. CDR3 length: 17 amino acids. The CDR3: CASSQGGPGQSTDTQYF. The CDR3 region has the DNA TGTGCCAGCAGCCAAGGAGGACCGGGACAGAGCACAGATACGCAGTATTTT.

J is TRBJ1-1 and V is TRBV29-1; 7 nucleotides align to TRBD1. This CDR3 comprises 14 residues. CDR1 is SQVTM and CDR2 is ANQGSEA in the germline V gene. V was clipped by 2 bases and J by 4 bases; unmatched bases: 7. The CDR3 region is CSVEMTGRGTEAFF. The CDR3 nucleotides are TGCAGCGTTGAAATGACAGGGAGAGGCACTGAAGCTTTCTTT.

The genes are TRBV3-1 (or the pseudogene TRBV3-2) and TRBJ1-4; D is uncertain. Trimming removed 0 bases at V and 6 bases at J, with 8 bases between. Germline-derived CDR1 and CDR2 are LGHDT and YNNKEL (reference sequence). The CDR3 is made up of 14 amino acids. CDR3 in DNA: TGTGCCAGCAGCCAAGAAGTTGCGGATGAAAAACTGTTTTTT. Translated, it gives CASSQEVADEKLFF.

The CDR3 region is CASSQDLGQTPWGYTF. CDR3 DNA sequence: TGCGCCAGCAGCCAAGATCTTGGACAGACCCCTTGGGGCTACACCTTC. The J gene is TRBJ1-2, the V gene TRBV4-3; D might be TRBD1 (6 bases). The V gene lost 0 bases and the J gene lost 8 bases, with 19 bases spanning the gap. The V gene's germline CDR1 is LGHNA and CDR2 YSLEER. This CDR3 is 16 amino acids long.

Comments on this clone: A read error may produce the germline difference seen at one junction end. The J gene is TRBJ2-1, the V gene TRBV7-7; the D is unclear. Per the germline V gene, CDR1 is SSHAT and CDR2 is FNYEAQ (reference sequence). The CDR3 spans 12 residues. The CDR3 sequence is CASSHLGGEQFF. The CDR3 DNA reads as TGTGCTAGCAGCCATCTTGGCGGTGAGCAGTTCTTC.

The chain couples TRBV7-9 to TRBJ2-7, with D maybe TRBD1 (6 bases). CDR1 SEHNR and CDR2 FQNEAQ come from the germline V gene (reference sequence). This CDR3 region has 14 residues. With 1 base removed from V and 3 bases from J, the gap between germline ends came to 10 bases. The CDR3 DNA is TGTGCCAGCAGCTTAGGTACAGGGATCTACGAGCAGTACTTC. It yields the protein CASSLGTGIYEQYF.

This clone came up once. The rearrangement joins TRBV5-1 to TRBJ2-7; 10 positions agree with TRBD1. The V segment lost 4 bases and the J segment 5 bases; nucleotides outside the gene matches: 9. Germline V CDR1 and CDR2: SGHRS, YFSETQ. The CDR3 covers 15 residues. The DNA for the CDR3 is TGCGCCAGCAGCCCCGGGGACAGGGGTTACGACGAGCAGTACTTC. This sequence encodes CASSPGDRGYDEQYF.

This clone was seen once. This chain uses TRBV20-1 with TRBJ1-2; 7 nucleotides match TRBD1. The CDR3 runs 10 residues. V trimming: 6 bases; J trimming: 6 bases; junction bases outside the gene matches: 1. Germline loops: CDR1 DFQATT, CDR2 SNEGSKA (reference sequence). CDR3 sequence (DNA): TGCAGTGCCGGACAGGATGGCTACACCTTC. Protein sequence: CSAGQDGYTF.

V gene TRBV7-9 combines with J gene TRBJ2-2; D is uncertain. The V gene's germline CDR1 is SEHNR and CDR2 FQNEAQ (reference sequence). V lost 1 base and J 0 bases, leaving 6 bases between the germline ends. CDR3 size: 15 residues. Here the CDR3 DNA reads TGTGCCAGCAGCTTAGTATCCTCGAACACCGGGGAGCTGTTTTTT. Amino acid sequence: CASSLVSSNTGELFF.

This chain connects TRBV7-9 to TRBJ2-3; weak D call: TRBD2 (6 bases). The CDR3 is 13 residues long. Germline assignment: CDR1 SEHNR and CDR2 FQNEAQ (reference sequence). V lost 4 bases to trimming and J lost 5 bases, with 10 bases between them. In DNA form, the CDR3 reads TGTGCCAGCAGCTCACCGGGACTAGATACGCAGTATTTT. Its protein product is CASSSPGLDTQYF.

This sequence joins TRBV19 and TRBJ2-7, with D possibly matching TRBD1 (6 bases). The CDR3 has 15 residues. Germline CDR1 and CDR2: LNHDA and SQIVND (reference sequence). Between the trimmed V and J ends, which lost 6 bases and 3 bases, there was a span of 18 bases. CDR3 DNA sequence: TGTGCCAGTAGGCCCCAACAGGGATCCCTCTACGAGCAGTACTTC. It specifies CASRPQQGSLYEQYF.

This rearrangement joins TRBV6-5 to TRBJ1-3; no reliable D call. CDR1 is MNHEY and CDR2 is SVGAGI in the germline V gene. The CDR3 covers 13 residues. Trimming removed 11 bases at V and 1 base at J, with 12 bases between. CDR3 in amino acids: CASSSTSGNTIYF. The CDR3 nucleotides read TGTGCCTCCTCATCCACATCTGGAAACACCATATATTTT.

This clone was counted between two and nine times. The chain couples TRBV6-1 to TRBJ1-4; 7 bases map to TRBD1. The CDR3 runs 15 residues. The V gene's germline CDR1 is MNHNS and CDR2 SASEGT. The J segment lost 6 bases and the V segment lost 2 bases, leaving 6 bases of the junction unmatched. The CDR3 here is CASSESRDRDEKLFF. The CDR3 coding sequence is TGTGCCAGCAGTGAATCCCGGGACAGAGATGAAAAACTGTTTTTT.

This chain links TRBV10-3 with TRBJ1-6, with 8 bases fitting TRBD1. The CDR3 is made up of 15 amino acids. With V trimmed by 6 bases and J by 5 bases, 6 bases remained unmatched. The germline V gene encodes CDR1 ENHRY and CDR2 SYGVKD. In DNA form, the CDR3 reads TGTGCCATCAGCGCCGGGACAGGAGATAATTCACCCCTCCACTTT. Its translation: CAISAGTGDNSPLHF.

This clone appeared a single time. J is TRBJ1-6 and V is TRBV2; TRBD1 matches at 9 bases. The CDR3 consists of 14 residues. Germline V gives CDR1 SNHLY, CDR2 FYNNEI. J gave up 7 bases and V 6 bases, and 4 bases lay outside the gene matches. CDR3 DNA sequence: TGTGCCAGCAGGTCGGACAGGGGAAATTCACCCCTCCACTTT. The encoded protein is CASRSDRGNSPLHF.

The chain is built from TRBV20-1 and TRBJ1-3; 7 bases agree with TRBD1. CDR1 is DFQATT, CDR2 SNEGSKA, per germline (reference sequence). The ends lost 3 bases at V and 0 bases at J; junction bases unmatched: 5. This CDR3 spans 15 amino acids. In nucleotides, the CDR3 is TGCAGTGCTAGTTCCGGGGACAGCTCTGGAAACACCATATATTTT. Translating it yields CSASSGDSSGNTIYF.

V gene TRBV5-4 combines with J gene TRBJ1-4, with D possibly matching TRBD1 (6 bases). V lost 4 bases and J lost 4, with 14 bases in between. The CDR3 has 15 amino acids. CDR1 and CDR2 from the germline V gene are SGHNT and YYREEE (reference sequence). CDR3 residues: CASSRVTGDNEKLFF. The CDR3 coding sequence is TGTGCCAGCAGCAGAGTGACAGGCGATAATGAAAAACTGTTTTTT.

V and J are TRBV11-3 and TRBJ2-3; TRBD1 agrees at 10 bases. Unmatched junction bases numbered 8, after V lost 5 bases and J lost 6 bases. The germline V gene has CDR1 SGHNT and CDR2 YENEEA. This CDR3 has 15 amino acids. CDR3 region: CASSLRQGASDTQYF. The CDR3 bases are TGTGCCAGCAGCCTCCGACAGGGGGCATCTGATACGCAGTATTTT.

The gene calls are TRBV6-2 or TRBV6-3 and TRBJ2-5, with 9 bases identical to TRBD2. The J segment lost 5 bases and the V segment lost 4 bases, leaving 5 bases of the junction unmatched. The CDR3 spans 14 residues. Germline V lookup: CDR1 MNHEY, CDR2 SVGEGT. The CDR3 DNA follows: TGTGCCAGCAGTTCCGGGACTAGCTGGGAGACCCAGTACTTC. Amino acid sequence: CASSSGTSWETQYF.

The chain couples TRBV7-2 to TRBJ1-5; 8 bases are shared with TRBD1. Germline CDR1 reads SGHTA; CDR2 reads FQGNSA. The trim removed 4 bases at V and 7 bases at J, leaving 9 bases unmatched. The CDR3 length is 15 residues. CDR3 DNA sequence: TGTGCCAGCAGCTCGCGGACAGGGTCAGGGCAGCCCCAGCATTTT. Translation gives CASSSRTGSGQPQHF. The full variable domain, in which reference TRBV7-2 and TRBJ1-5 provide the parts outside the CDR3, is GAGVSQSPSNKVTEKGKDVELRCDPISGHTALYWYRQSLGQGLEFLIYFQGNSAPDKSGLPSDRFSAERTGGSVSTLTIQRTQQEDSAVYLCASSSRTGSGQPQHFGDGTRLSIL.

The gene calls are TRBV5-1 and TRBJ2-7, with D tentatively TRBD2 (6 bases). V was shortened by 5 bases and J by 0 bases, with 15 bases between the two germline ends. The length of the CDR3 is 15 residues. CDR1 is SGHRS and CDR2 is YFSETQ in the germline V gene. In DNA form, the CDR3 reads TGCGCCAGCAGAAGGTCGGGGGACCTCTCCTACGAGCAGTACTTC. This codes for CASRRSGDLSYEQYF.

V usage is TRBV5-1 and J usage is TRBJ2-2; possible D gene TRBD2, 5 bases. The V gene lost 0 bases and the J gene lost 1 base, with 7 bases spanning the gap. CDR1 is SGHRS, CDR2 YFSETQ, per germline. There are 15 residues in the CDR3. The DNA of the CDR3 is TGCGCCAGCAGCTTGGGCGGGCTGAACACCGGGGAGCTGTTTTTT. Residues: CASSLGGLNTGELFF.

The rearrangement links TRBV3-1 (or the pseudogene TRBV3-2) to TRBJ1-6; weak D call: TRBD1 (6 bases). Germline-derived CDR1 and CDR2 are LGHDT and YNNKEL (reference sequence). CDR3 length: 14 residues. V was shortened by 3 bases and J by 6 bases, with 9 bases between the two germline ends. The CDR3 loop reads CASSHTDSNSPLHF. DNA of the CDR3: TGTGCCAGCAGCCACACGGACAGTAATTCACCCCTCCACTTT.

V and J are TRBV5-5 and TRBJ2-7; no reliable D call. This CDR3 has 12 residues. Germline V CDR1 and CDR2: SGHKS, YYEKEE (reference sequence). Trimming removed 1 base at V and 3 bases at J, with 5 bases between. The CDR3 DNA sequence: TGTGCCAGCAGCTTGTTAGACTACGAGCAGTACTTC. Amino acid sequence: CASSLLDYEQYF.

The chain has TRBV11-1 and TRBJ2-5; 14 nucleotides line up with TRBD2. Germline assignment: CDR1 SGHAT and CDR2 FQDESV (reference sequence). V lost 3 bases to trimming and J lost 3 bases; unmatched junction nucleotides: 3. The CDR3 consists of 16 residues. In DNA, the CDR3 is TGTGCCAGCAGCTTCGGACTAGCGGGAGGCGAAGAGACCCAGTACTTC. Translating it yields CASSFGLAGGEETQYF.

The rearrangement joins TRBV11-3 to TRBJ2-1, with 13 positions matching TRBD2. This CDR3 region has 17 residues. Unmatched junction bases numbered 8, after V lost 1 base and J lost 8 bases. Germline V gene data show CDR1 as SGHNT and CDR2 as YENEEA. CDR3 sequence: CASSLGLAGGASDEQFF. CDR3 coding DNA: TGTGCCAGCAGCTTAGGACTAGCGGGGGGAGCAAGCGATGAGCAGTTCTTC.

CDR3 in DNA: TGTGCTAGTGGTTTAGAGACAGGGGGCTACGAGCAGTACTTC. Amino acid sequence: CASGLETGGYEQYF. The rearrangement links TRBV12-5 to TRBJ2-7, with 9 positions matching TRBD1. Germline V gene lookup returns CDR1 LGHNT and CDR2 FRNRAP. Trimming took 3 bases from V and 3 from J; bases not matched to a gene: 3. This CDR3 is built from 14 residues.